This T cell receptor (beta chain) stems from a study of human T cells and chemical hapten exposure. Study overall: DPC (0.01%) was patch tested on the upper back and read at 6 days.

Between the trimmed V and J ends, which lost 5 bases and 2 bases, there was a span of 18 bases. The CDR3 covers 16 residues. This clonotype was detected ten times or more. TCRdb recomputed calls from the RACE reads with MiXCR, one row per CDR3 protein. The table shows nearly 55,000 distinct CDR3 sequences, with around 9.5% occurring only once. The time point was: patch test 2, 6 weeks after DPC sensitization. Treatment indicated: therapeutic diphenylcyclopropenone sensitization with weekly scalp DPC. Total RNA was isolated from whole blood that had not been fractionated. The gene calls are TRBV12-3 or TRBV12-4 and TRBJ1-2, with D maybe TRBD1 (5 bases). The source is a woman between 50 and 59 years old with alopecia areata. Some clones in this sample may be carry-over from other donors' samples. Specimen: whole blood, collected in connection with sensitization to the hapten diphenylcyclopropenone (DPC). The DNA for the CDR3 is TGTGCCAGCAGTCCCCCGCGAGGGGCGCTAAACTATGGCTACACCTTC. Translation: CASSPPRGALNYGYTF.